Shown below are 14 T cell receptor beta chains from a single sample sequenced in a study of cytomegalovirus exposure and HLA in healthy donors. Sequenced by immunoSEQ multiplex PCR; TCRdb stores in-frame clones only, minus some. The sample yields 50,000 to 65,000 clones, almost 97% seen once. The specimen was PBMCs. The receptors here all came from a woman younger than 30 in good health and CMV-seronegative.

This chain links TRBV11-2 with TRBJ2-2; 9 positions agree with TRBD1. The CDR3 extends over 17 amino acids. V was pared by 6 bases and J by 1 base, with 9 bases of the junction left unmatched. Germline-derived CDR1 and CDR2 are SGHAT and FQNNGV. CDR3 nucleotides: TGTGCCAGCAGTTCCCCCCACAGGGGGCGGAACACCGGGGAGCTGTTTTTT. This sequence encodes CASSSPHRGRNTGELFF.

The rearrangement uses TRBV14 and TRBJ2-2; D ambiguous. Germline V lookup: CDR1 SGHDN, CDR2 FVKESK. This CDR3 region has 12 residues. V gave up 5 bases and J gave up 4 bases, with 5 bases separating them. CDR3 in DNA: TGTGCCAGCAGCTTACTCACCGGGGAGCTGTTTTTT. Translating it yields CASSLLTGELFF.

The chain carries TRBV10-3 and TRBJ2-1; D gene ambiguous. The CDR3 loop spans 12 amino acids. Germline loops: CDR1 ENHRY, CDR2 SYGVKD. Trimming pared 0 bases from V and 13 bases from J, leaving 10 bases between. This CDR3 is CAISESPPVQFF. CDR3 bases: TGTGCCATCAGTGAGTCCCCCCCAGTTCAGTTCTTC.

This clone was seen once. The chain has TRBV14 and TRBJ2-1; 7 bases align to TRBD2. Germline V gene data show CDR1 as SGHDN and CDR2 as FVKESK. The ends lost 1 base at V and 6 bases at J; junction bases unmatched: 3. This CDR3 has 14 residues. CDR3: CASSQGASGNEQFF. The CDR3, as DNA: TGTGCCAGCAGCCAAGGGGCTAGCGGCAATGAGCAGTTCTTC.

The V gene is TRBV7-2, the J gene TRBJ1-5; TRBD1 aligns across 9 bases. In germline, CDR1 is SGHTA, CDR2 FQGNSA. After removal of 2 bases from V and 2 bases from J, the junction contained 4 bases not matched to a gene. The CDR3 has 16 amino acids. Here the CDR3 reads CASSLPQGAGNQPQHF. CDR3 DNA: TGTGCCAGCAGCTTACCACAGGGGGCGGGCAATCAGCCCCAGCATTTT.

The gene calls are TRBV27 and TRBJ2-7; 12 bases fit TRBD2. Germline CDR1 reads MNHEY; CDR2 reads SMNVEV (reference sequence). CDR3 length equals 14 residues. Trimming took 5 bases from V and 4 from J; bases not matched to a gene: 3. The CDR3 here is CASSPLAGGYEQYF. The CDR3 coding sequence is TGTGCCAGCAGTCCGCTAGCGGGAGGGTACGAGCAGTACTTC.

V is TRBV9 and J is TRBJ2-2, with D uncertain. Germline assignment: CDR1 SGDLS and CDR2 YYNGEE. V lost 4 bases and J 8 bases, leaving 9 bases between the germline ends. The CDR3 spans 12 residues. In DNA, the CDR3 is TGTGCCAGCAGCCCCCTCCGGGGGGAGCTGTTTTTT. Its protein is CASSPLRGELFF.

The V gene is TRBV5-1, the J gene TRBJ2-3; 7 bases agree with TRBD2. CDR1 and CDR2 (germline): SGHRS, YFSETQ. V trimming: 0 bases; J trimming: 4 bases; junction bases outside the gene matches: 2. This CDR3 contains 14 residues. For the CDR3, the DNA is TGCGCCAGCAGCTTGGTTGCGGGGGCAGATACGCAGTATTTT. Amino acids: CASSLVAGADTQYF.

The rearrangement links TRBV11-3 to TRBJ2-1; TRBD1 is a possible D gene (7 bases). The germline V and J ends were trimmed by 1 base and 7 bases, with 14 bases remaining between them. Germline loops: CDR1 SGHNT, CDR2 YENEEA. The CDR3 extends over 15 amino acids. CDR3 in amino acids: CASSLGRGARNEQFF. CDR3 DNA: TGTGCCAGCAGCTTAGGCAGGGGGGCCCGTAATGAGCAGTTCTTC.

The chain recombines TRBV7-2 with TRBJ2-7, with TRBD2 identical over 8 bases. The CDR3 extends over 15 amino acids. V shed 5 bases and J 1 base; nucleotides not matched to a gene: 7. Germline lookup yields CDR1 SGHTA and CDR2 FQGNSA. The CDR3 here is CASSPSREVSYEQYF. The CDR3 DNA follows: TGTGCCAGCAGCCCCTCGCGGGAGGTTTCCTACGAGCAGTACTTC.

The chain recombines TRBV18 with TRBJ2-6, with 9 bases lining up with TRBD1. In germline, CDR1 is KGHSH, CDR2 LQKENI. V gave up 3 bases and J gave up 0 bases; unmatched junction bases: 3. The CDR3 extends over 17 amino acids. DNA of the CDR3: TGTGCCAGCTCACCGGGACAGGGACGCTCTGGGGCCAACGTCCTGACTTTC. Translating it yields CASSPGQGRSGANVLTF.

This chain links TRBV25-1 with TRBJ1-1; no definite D call. The CDR3 has 15 amino acids. The V gene lost 1 base and the J gene lost 4 bases, with 13 bases spanning the gap. The germline V gene has CDR1 MGHDK and CDR2 SYGVNS. CDR3 DNA: TGTGCCAGCAGTGAATGGAGGACCCGAGGCACTGAAGCTTTCTTT. Its translation: CASSEWRTRGTEAFF. The variable domain in full, completed from reference TRBV25-1 and TRBJ1-1, reads EADIYQTPRYLVIGTGKKITLECSQTMGHDKMYWYQQDPGMELHLIHYSYGVNSTEKGDLSSESTVSRIRTEHFPLTLESARPSHTSQYLCASSEWRTRGTEAFFGQGTRLTVV.

This chain links TRBV5-1 with TRBJ2-1; 8 positions agree with TRBD1. The CDR3 is 15 residues long. Trimming took 5 bases from V and 3 from J; bases not matched to a gene: 7. Germline-derived CDR1 and CDR2 are SGHRS and YFSETQ. CDR3 amino acids: CASSPSGTGYNEQFF. The CDR3 nucleotides read TGCGCCAGCAGTCCCTCCGGGACAGGCTACAATGAGCAGTTCTTC. Full variable domain (outside the CDR3, taken from reference TRBV5-1 and TRBJ2-1): KAGVTQTPRYLIKTRGQQVTLSCSPISGHRSVSWYQQTPGQGLQFLFEYFSETQRNKGNFPGRFSGRQFSNSRSEMNVSTLELGDSALYLCASSPSGTGYNEQFFGPGTRLTVL.

V and J are TRBV6-5 and TRBJ2-5, with a weak D call TRBD1 (6 bases). In germline, CDR1 is MNHEY, CDR2 SVGAGI. CDR3 size: 15 residues. V lost 6 bases and J 5 bases, leaving 19 bases between the germline ends. CDR3 sequence: CASSHPRGDGETQYF. The CDR3 DNA reads TGTGCCAGCAGCCATCCCAGGGGCGATGGGGAGACCCAGTACTTC.